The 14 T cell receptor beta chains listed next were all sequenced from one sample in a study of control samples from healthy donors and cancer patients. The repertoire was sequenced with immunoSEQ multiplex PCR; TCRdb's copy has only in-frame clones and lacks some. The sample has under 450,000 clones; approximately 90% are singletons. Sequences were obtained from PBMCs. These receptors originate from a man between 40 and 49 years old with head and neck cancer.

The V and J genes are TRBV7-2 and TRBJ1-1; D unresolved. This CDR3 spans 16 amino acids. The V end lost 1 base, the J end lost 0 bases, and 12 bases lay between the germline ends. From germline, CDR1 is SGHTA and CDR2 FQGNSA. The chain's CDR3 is CASSLETVGLNTEAFF. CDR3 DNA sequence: TGTGCCAGCAGCTTAGAAACCGTGGGATTGAACACTGAAGCTTTCTTT. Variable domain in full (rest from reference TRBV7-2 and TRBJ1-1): GAGVSQSPSNKVTEKGKDVELRCDPISGHTALYWYRQSLGQGLEFLIYFQGNSAPDKSGLPSDRFSAERTGGSVSTLTIQRTQQEDSAVYLCASSLETVGLNTEAFFGQGTRLTVV.

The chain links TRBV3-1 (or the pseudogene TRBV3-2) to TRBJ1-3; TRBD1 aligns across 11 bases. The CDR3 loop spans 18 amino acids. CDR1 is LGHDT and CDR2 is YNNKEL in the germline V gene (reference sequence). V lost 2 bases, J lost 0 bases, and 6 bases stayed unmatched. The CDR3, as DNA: TGTGCCAGCAGCCAATGGGGGACAGGGGGAGTCTCTGGAAACACCATATATTTT. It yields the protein CASSQWGTGGVSGNTIYF.

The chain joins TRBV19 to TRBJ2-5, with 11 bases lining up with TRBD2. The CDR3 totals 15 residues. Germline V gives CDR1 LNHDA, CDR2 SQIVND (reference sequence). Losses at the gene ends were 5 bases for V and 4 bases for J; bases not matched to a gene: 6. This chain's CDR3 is CASSALAGGGETQYF. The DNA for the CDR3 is TGTGCCAGTAGTGCGCTAGCGGGAGGTGGAGAGACCCAGTACTTC.

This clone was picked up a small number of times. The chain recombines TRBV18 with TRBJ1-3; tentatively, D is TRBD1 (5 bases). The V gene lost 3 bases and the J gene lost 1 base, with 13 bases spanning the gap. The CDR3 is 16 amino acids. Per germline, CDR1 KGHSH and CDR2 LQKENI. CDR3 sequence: CASSPTGAGSGNTIYF. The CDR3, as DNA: TGTGCCAGCTCACCCACCGGCGCAGGGTCTGGAAACACCATATATTTT.

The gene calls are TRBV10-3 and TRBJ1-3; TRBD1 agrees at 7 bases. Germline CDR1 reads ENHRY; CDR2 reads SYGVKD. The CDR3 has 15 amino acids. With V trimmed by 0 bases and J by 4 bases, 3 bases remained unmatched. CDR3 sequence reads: CAISESGTAGNTIYF. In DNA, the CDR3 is TGTGCCATCAGTGAGTCAGGGACAGCCGGAAACACCATATATTTT.

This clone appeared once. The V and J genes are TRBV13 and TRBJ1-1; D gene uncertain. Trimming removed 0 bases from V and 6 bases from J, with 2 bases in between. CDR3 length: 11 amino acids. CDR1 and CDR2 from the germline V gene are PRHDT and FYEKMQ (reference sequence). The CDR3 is CASSLGPEAFF. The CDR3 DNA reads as TGTGCCAGCAGCTTAGGGCCTGAAGCTTTCTTT.

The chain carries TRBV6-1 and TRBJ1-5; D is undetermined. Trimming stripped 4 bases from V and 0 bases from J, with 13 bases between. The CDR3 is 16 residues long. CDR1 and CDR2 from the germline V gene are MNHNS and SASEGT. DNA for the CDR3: TGTGCCAGCAGTGCCCGAGACGGATATAGCAATCAGCCCCAGCATTTT. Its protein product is CASSARDGYSNQPQHF.

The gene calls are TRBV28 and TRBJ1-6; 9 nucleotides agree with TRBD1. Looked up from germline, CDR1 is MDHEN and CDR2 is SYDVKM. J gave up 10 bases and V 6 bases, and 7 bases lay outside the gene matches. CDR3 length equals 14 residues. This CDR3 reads CASSPGQGRSPLHF. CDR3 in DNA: TGTGCCAGCAGCCCGGGACAGGGACGATCACCCCTCCACTTT.

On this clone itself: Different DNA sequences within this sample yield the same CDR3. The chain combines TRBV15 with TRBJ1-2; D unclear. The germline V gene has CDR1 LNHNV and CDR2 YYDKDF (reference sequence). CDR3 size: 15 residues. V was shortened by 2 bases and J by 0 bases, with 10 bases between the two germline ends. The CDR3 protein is CATSRNSNPNYGYTF. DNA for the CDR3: TGTGCCACCAGCAGAAACAGTAACCCTAACTATGGCTACACCTTC.

The CDR3 DNA is TGCGCCAGCAGCTTTACCGGGTATGACACTGAAGCTTTCTTT. It codes for CASSFTGYDTEAFF. The chain recombines TRBV5-1 with TRBJ1-1; D gene uncertain. V lost 2 bases and J 3 bases, leaving 11 bases between the germline ends. Per germline, CDR1 SGHRS and CDR2 YFSETQ. This CDR3 comprises 14 residues.

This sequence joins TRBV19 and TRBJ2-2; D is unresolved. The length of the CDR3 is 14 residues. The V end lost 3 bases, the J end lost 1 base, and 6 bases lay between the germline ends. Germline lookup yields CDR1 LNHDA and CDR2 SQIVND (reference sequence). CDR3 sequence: CASSIIGNTGELFF. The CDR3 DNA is TGTGCCAGTAGTATCATTGGGAACACCGGGGAGCTGTTTTTT.

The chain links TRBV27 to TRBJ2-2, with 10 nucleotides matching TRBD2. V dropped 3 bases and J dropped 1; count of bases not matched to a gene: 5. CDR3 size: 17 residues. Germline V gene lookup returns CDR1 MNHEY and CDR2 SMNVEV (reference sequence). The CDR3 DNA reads TGTGCCAGCAGTTTTGAGGCTAGCGGGGGGAACACCGGGGAGCTGTTTTTT. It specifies CASSFEASGGNTGELFF.

The CDR3 nucleotides read TGTGCCAGCAGTTTATCCTGGGCCAATGAAAAACTGTTTTTT. It specifies CASSLSWANEKLFF. V is TRBV27 and J is TRBJ1-4; D is ambiguous. The CDR3 contains 14 residues. Looked up from germline, CDR1 is MNHEY and CDR2 is SMNVEV (reference sequence). V lost 0 bases to trimming and J lost 5 bases, with 7 bases between them. Variable domain in full (rest from reference TRBV27 and TRBJ1-4): EAQVTQNPRYLITVTGKKLTVTCSQNMNHEYMSWYRQDPGLGLRQIYYSMNVEVTDKGDVPEGYKVSRKEKRNFPLILESPSPNQTSLYFCASSLSWANEKLFFGSGTQLSVL.

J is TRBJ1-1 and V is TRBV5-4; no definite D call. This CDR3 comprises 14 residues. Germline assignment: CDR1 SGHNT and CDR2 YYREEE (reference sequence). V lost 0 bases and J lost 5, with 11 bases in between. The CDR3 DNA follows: TGTGCCAGCAGCTTGGATAGGGAAATGACTGAAGCTTTCTTT. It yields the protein CASSLDREMTEAFF. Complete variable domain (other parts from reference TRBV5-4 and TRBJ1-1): ETGVTQSPTHLIKTRGQQVTLRCSSQSGHNTVSWYQQALGQGPQFIFQYYREEENGRGNFPPRFSGLQFPNYSSELNVNALELDDSALYLCASSLDREMTEAFFGQGTRLTVV.